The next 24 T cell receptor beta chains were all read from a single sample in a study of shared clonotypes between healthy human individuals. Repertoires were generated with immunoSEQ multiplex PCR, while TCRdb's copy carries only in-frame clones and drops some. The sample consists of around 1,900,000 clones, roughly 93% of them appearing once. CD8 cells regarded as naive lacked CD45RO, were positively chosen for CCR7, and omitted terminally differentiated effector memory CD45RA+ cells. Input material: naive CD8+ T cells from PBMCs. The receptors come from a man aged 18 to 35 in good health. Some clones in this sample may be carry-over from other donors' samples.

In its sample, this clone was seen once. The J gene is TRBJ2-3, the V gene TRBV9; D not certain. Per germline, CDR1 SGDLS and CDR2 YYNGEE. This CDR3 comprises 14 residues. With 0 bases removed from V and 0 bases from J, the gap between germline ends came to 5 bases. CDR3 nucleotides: TGTGCCAGCAGCGTAGGAATAAGCACAGATACGCAGTATTTT. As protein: CASSVGISTDTQYF.

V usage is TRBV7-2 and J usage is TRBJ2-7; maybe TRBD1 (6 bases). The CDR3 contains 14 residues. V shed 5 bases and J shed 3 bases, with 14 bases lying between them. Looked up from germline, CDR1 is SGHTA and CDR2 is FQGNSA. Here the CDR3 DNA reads TGTGCCAGCAGCCCCCGGGACACCCTCTACGAGCAGTACTTC. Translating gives CASSPRDTLYEQYF.

This chain's CDR3 is CASRVGGPEAFF. CDR3 DNA sequence: TGTGCCAGCAGGGTAGGGGGGCCTGAAGCTTTCTTT. The V call is TRBV28, the J call TRBJ1-1; TRBD1 is a possible D gene (6 bases). The CDR3 has 12 residues. Germline-derived CDR1 and CDR2 are MDHEN and SYDVKM. Trimming took 6 bases from V and 6 from J, leaving 11 bases between them.

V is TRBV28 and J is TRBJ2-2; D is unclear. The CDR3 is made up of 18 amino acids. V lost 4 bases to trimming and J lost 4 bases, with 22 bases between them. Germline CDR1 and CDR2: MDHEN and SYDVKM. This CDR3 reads CASSSARMESASTGELFF. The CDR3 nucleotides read TGTGCCAGCAGTTCGGCCAGGATGGAGAGCGCGAGCACCGGGGAGCTGTTTTTT. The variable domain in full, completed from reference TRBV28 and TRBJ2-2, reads DVKVTQSSRYLVKRTGEKVFLECVQDMDHENMFWYRQDPGLGLRLIYFSYDVKMKEKGDIPEGYSVSREKKERFSLILESASTNQTSMYLCASSSARMESASTGELFFGEGSRLTVL.

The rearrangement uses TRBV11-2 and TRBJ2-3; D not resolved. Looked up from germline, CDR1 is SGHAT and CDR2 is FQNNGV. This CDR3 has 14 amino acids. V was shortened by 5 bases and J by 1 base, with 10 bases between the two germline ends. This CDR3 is CASSPSWGTDTQYF. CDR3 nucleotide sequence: TGTGCCAGCAGCCCCAGTTGGGGCACAGATACGCAGTATTTT.

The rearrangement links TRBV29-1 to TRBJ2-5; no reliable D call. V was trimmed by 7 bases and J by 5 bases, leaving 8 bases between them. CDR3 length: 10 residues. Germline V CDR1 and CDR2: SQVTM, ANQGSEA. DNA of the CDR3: TGCAGCGCAAACGGGGAGACCCAGTACTTC. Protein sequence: CSANGETQYF.

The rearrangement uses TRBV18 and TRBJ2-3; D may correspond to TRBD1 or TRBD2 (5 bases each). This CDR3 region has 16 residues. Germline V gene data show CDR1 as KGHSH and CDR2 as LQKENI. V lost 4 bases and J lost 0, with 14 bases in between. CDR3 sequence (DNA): TGTGCCAGCTCACTCCCAGGGAGTTCTAGCACAGATACGCAGTATTTT. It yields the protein CASSLPGSSSTDTQYF.

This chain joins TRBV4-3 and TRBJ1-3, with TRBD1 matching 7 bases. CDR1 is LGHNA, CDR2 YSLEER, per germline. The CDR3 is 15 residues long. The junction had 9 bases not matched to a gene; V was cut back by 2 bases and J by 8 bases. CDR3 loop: CASSQLTGTADTIYF. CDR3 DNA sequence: TGCGCCAGCAGCCAATTGACCGGGACAGCCGACACCATATATTTT.

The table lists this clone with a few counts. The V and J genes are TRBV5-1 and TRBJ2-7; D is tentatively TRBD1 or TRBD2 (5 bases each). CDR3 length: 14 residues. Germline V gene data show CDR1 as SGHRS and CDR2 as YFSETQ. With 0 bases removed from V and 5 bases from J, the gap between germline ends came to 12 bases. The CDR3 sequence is CASSLAGAQHEQYF. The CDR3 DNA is TGCGCCAGCAGCTTGGCCGGGGCACAGCACGAGCAGTACTTC.

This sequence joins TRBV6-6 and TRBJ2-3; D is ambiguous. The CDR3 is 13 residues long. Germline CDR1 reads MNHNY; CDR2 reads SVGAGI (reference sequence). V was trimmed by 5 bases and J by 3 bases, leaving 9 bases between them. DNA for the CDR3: TGTGCCAGCAGTCATCTAAAAACAGATACGCAGTATTTT. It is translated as CASSHLKTDTQYF.

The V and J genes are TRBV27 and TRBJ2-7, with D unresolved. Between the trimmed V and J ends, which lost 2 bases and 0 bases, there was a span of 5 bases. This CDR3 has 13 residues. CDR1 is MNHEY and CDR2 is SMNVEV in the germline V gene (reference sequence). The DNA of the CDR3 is TGTGCCAGCAGTTTAAAGACCTCCTACGAGCAGTACTTC. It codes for CASSLKTSYEQYF.

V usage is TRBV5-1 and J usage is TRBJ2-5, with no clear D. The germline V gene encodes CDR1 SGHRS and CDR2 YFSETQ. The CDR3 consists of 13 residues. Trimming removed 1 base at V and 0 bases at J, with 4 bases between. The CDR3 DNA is TGCGCCAGCAGCTTGTTTGACCAAGAGACCCAGTACTTC. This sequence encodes CASSLFDQETQYF.

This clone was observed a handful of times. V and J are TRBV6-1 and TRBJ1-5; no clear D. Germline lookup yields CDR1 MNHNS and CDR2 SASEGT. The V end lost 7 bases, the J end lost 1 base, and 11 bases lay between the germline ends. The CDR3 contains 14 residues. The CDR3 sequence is CASTEFRSNQPQHF. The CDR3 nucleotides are TGTGCCAGCACGGAGTTTAGGAGCAATCAGCCCCAGCATTTT.

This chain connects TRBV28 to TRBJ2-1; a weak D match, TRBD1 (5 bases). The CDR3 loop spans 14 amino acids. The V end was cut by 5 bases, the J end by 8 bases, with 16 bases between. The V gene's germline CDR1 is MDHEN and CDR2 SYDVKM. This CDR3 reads CASSRGSPRDEQFF. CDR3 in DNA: TGTGCCAGCAGTAGGGGCTCCCCCCGCGATGAGCAGTTCTTC.

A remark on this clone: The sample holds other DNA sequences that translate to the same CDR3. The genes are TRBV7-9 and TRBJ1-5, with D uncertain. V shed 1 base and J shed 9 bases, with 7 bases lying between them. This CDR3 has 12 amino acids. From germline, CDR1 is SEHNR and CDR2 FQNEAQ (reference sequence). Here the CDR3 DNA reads TGTGCCAGCAGCTTAGGTAGTAGGCCCCAGCATTTT. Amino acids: CASSLGSRPQHF.

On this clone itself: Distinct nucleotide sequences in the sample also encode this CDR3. The CDR3 is CASSLRPSGSSYNEQFF. The CDR3 DNA is TGCGCCAGCAGCTTGAGGCCTAGCGGGAGCTCCTACAATGAGCAGTTCTTC. The chain links TRBV5-1 to TRBJ2-1; 10 positions match TRBD2. The CDR3 contains 17 residues. Losses at the gene ends were 1 base for V and 0 bases for J; bases not matched to a gene: 4. Germline V lookup: CDR1 SGHRS, CDR2 YFSETQ.

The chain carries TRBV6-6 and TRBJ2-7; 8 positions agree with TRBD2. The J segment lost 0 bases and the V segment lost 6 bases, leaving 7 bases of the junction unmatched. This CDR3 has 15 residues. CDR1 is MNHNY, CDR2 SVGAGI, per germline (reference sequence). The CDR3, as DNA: TGTGCCAGCAGCCCCAGCGGGAGCCTCTCCTACGAGCAGTACTTC. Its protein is CASSPSGSLSYEQYF.

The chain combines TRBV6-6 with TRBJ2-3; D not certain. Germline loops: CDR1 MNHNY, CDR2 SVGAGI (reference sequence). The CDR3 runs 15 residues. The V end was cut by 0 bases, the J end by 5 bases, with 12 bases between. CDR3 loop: CASSYSILGLDTQYF. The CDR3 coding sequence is TGTGCCAGCAGTTACTCGATCCTCGGTTTAGATACGCAGTATTTT.

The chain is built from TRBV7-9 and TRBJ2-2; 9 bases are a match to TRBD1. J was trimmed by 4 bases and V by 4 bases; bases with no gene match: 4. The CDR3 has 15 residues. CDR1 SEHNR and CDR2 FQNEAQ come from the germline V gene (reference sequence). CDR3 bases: TGTGCCAGCAGCTCCCCGGGACAGGGCACCGGGGAGCTGTTTTTT. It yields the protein CASSSPGQGTGELFF.

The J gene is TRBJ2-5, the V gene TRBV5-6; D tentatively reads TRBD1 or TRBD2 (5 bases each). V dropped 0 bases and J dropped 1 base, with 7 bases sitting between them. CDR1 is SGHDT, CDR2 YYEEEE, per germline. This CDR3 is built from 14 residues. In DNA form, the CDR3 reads TGTGCCAGCAGCTTGGCCGGGACCCAAGAGACCCAGTACTTC. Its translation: CASSLAGTQETQYF. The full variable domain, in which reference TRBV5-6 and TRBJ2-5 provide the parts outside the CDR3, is DAGVTQSPTHLIKTRGQQVTLRCSPKSGHDTVSWYQQALGQGPQFIFQYYEEEERQRGNFPDRFSGHQFPNYSSELNVNALLLGDSALYLCASSLAGTQETQYFGPGTRLLVL.

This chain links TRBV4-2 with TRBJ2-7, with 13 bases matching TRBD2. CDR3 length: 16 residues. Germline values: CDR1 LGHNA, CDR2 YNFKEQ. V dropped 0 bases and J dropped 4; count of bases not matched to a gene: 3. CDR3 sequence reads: CASSQEGLAGPYEQYF. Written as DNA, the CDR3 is TGTGCCAGCAGCCAAGAGGGACTAGCGGGACCATACGAGCAGTACTTC.

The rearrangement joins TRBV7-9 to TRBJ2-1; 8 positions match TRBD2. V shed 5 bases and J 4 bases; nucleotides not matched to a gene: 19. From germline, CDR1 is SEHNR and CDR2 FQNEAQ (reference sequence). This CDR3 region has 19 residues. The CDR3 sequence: CASSTTELGVAGTYNEQFF. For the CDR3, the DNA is TGTGCCAGCAGCACAACCGAGCTAGGGGTAGCGGGAACATACAATGAGCAGTTCTTC.

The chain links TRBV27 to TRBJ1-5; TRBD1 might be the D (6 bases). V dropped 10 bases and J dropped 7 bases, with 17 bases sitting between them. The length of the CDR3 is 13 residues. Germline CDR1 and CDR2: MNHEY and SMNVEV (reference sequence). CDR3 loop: CATAVRGWQPQHF. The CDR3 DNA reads TGTGCCACCGCGGTCAGGGGCTGGCAGCCCCAGCATTTT.

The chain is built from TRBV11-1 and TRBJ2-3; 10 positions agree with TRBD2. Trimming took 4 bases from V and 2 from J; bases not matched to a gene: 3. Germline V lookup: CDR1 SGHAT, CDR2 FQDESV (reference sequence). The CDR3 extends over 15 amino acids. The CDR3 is CASSSGLATTDTQYF. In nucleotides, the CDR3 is TGTGCCAGCAGCTCGGGACTAGCGACCACAGATACGCAGTATTTT.